This TCR beta chain stems from a study of T cell repertoires in cytomegalovirus infection (dated by TCRdb to between 2018 and 2021). Background for the entire study: Recently identified HLA-C-restricted CMV epitopes, whose presentation resists viral immunomodulation, were targeted by peptide stimulations together with well-studied HLA-B-restricted epitopes. Because public TCR beta signatures pointed to carriage of CMV infection together with the matching HLA type, the HLA type of each donor mattered for the analysis. What the authors observed across the whole study: Carriers of CMV infection plus the relevant HLA type were discriminated by the cumulative frequency of public TCR beta family members in the study cohort and in an independent roughly 340-donor cohort. The ex vivo response was dominated by HLA-C-restricted CMV-specific TCR beta clonotypes, which also provided the single most frequent clonotype in two of eight donors.

The treatment or condition label for this specimen denotes: in vitro stimulation with specific CMV peptide epitopes to enrich CMV-specific T cells. Sequencing used an Illumina HiSeq 1500. The raw public data were reprocessed by TCRdb itself: fastp quality trimming at Q25, MiXCR clonotype calling, in-frame beta chains only. When rows share a CDR3 protein, they turn into one entry using the most common DNA and genes. The sample includes roughly 920,000 distinct CDR3 sequences, with about a third observed a single time. The top ten clones comprise roughly an eighth of the sample. About this clonotype: The specificity of this receptor is unknown. Per-base quality was not reported, and no clone a single base away is much larger than it.

The receptor's source is a human donor in good health (CMV status not recorded). Some clones in this sample may be carry-over from other donors' samples. The sample in question was cultured CD8+ T cells from PBMCs, obtained from culture after CMV antigen stimulation.

The CDR3 loop reads CAGTTDTQYF. The DNA reads as follows: TGCGCCGGGACCACAGATACGCAGTATTTT. Rearrangement joined TRBV29-1 to TRBJ2-3; the D gene is tentatively TRBD1 or TRBD2, each matching 5 bases. From a lookup of the germline V gene, CDR1 and CDR2 are SQVTM and ANQGSEA. The CDR3, cysteine through phenylalanine, is 10 amino acids long. CDR3 DNA only is kept here, 30 bases in frame from base 1.